These 27 T cell receptor beta chains came from one sample sequenced in a study of tumor-infiltrating lymphocytes in localized non-small cell lung cancer. The assay was immunoSEQ multiplex PCR, and TCRdb's table has in-frame clones only and misses some. The sample records 13,000 or so clones, 75% to 85% being singletons. Sequencing was performed on lung tumor tissue. The receptors originated from a human donor with non-small cell lung cancer.

This clone was recorded a few times. CDR3 coding DNA: TGCGCCAGCAGTGACGGACAGGGGTTAGATGGCTACACCTTC. Protein sequence: CASSDGQGLDGYTF. The genes are TRBV5-1 and TRBJ1-2, with 9 nucleotides matching TRBD1. Germline V gene data show CDR1 as SGHRS and CDR2 as YFSETQ. The CDR3 is made up of 14 amino acids. Unmatched junction bases numbered 8, after V lost 5 bases and J lost 6 bases. Based on the CDR3 plus reference TRBV5-1 and TRBJ1-2, the full variable domain is KAGVTQTPRYLIKTRGQQVTLSCSPISGHRSVSWYQQTPGQGLQFLFEYFSETQRNKGNFPGRFSGRQFSNSRSEMNVSTLELGDSALYLCASSDGQGLDGYTFGSGTRLTVV.

The chain employs TRBV30 and TRBJ1-1, with a tentative D call TRBD1 (6 bases). The CDR3 spans 15 residues. The germline V gene encodes CDR1 GTSNPN and CDR2 SVGIG (reference sequence). V was pared by 0 bases and J by 5 bases, with 16 bases between. Here the CDR3 reads CAWSVRGGLRTEAFF. The CDR3 DNA sequence: TGTGCCTGGAGTGTACGAGGGGGGCTAAGAACTGAAGCTTTCTTT.

The chain combines TRBV27 with TRBJ2-3; D is unresolved. The CDR3 consists of 12 residues. Germline lookup yields CDR1 MNHEY and CDR2 SMNVEV (reference sequence). Trimming removed 3 bases at V and 6 bases at J, with 7 bases between. The CDR3 coding sequence is TGTGCCAGCAGTTTGATTGGGGATACGCAGTATTTT. It encodes CASSLIGDTQYF.

This chain joins TRBV9 and TRBJ2-3; no clear D. From germline, CDR1 is SGDLS and CDR2 YYNGEE. With 2 bases removed from V and 4 bases from J, the gap between germline ends came to 11 bases. CDR3 length: 14 residues. CDR3 amino acids: CASSVTQDADTQYF. The DNA for the CDR3 is TGTGCCAGCAGCGTCACCCAGGACGCAGATACGCAGTATTTT.

V gene TRBV4-3 combines with J gene TRBJ1-2; D ambiguous. Trimming shortened V by 2 bases and J by 0 bases, and 4 bases separated the two germline ends. Germline CDR1 LGHNA, CDR2 YSLEER. CDR3 length: 13 residues. The CDR3 sequence is CASSQLSNYGYTF. In nucleotides, the CDR3 is TGCGCCAGCAGCCAACTTTCTAACTATGGCTACACCTTC.

The V and J genes are TRBV6-5 and TRBJ1-6; D unclear. The CDR3 covers 13 residues. V lost 2 bases, J lost 7 bases, and 6 bases lay in between. Germline V gene sequence: CDR1 MNHEY, CDR2 SVGAGI. The DNA for the CDR3 is TGTGCCAGCAGTTACGCGCGGAATTCACCCCTCCACTTT. Protein product: CASSYARNSPLHF.

The chain employs TRBV5-1 and TRBJ1-2; 8 nucleotides agree with TRBD1. CDR1 and CDR2 (germline): SGHRS, YFSETQ. The V segment lost 3 bases and the J segment 7 bases; nucleotides outside the gene matches: 8. The CDR3 runs to 14 residues. The CDR3 DNA sequence: TGCGCCAGCAGCTCCGAGACAGGGGTCTCTGGCTACACCTTC. It encodes CASSSETGVSGYTF.

The rearrangement links TRBV14 to TRBJ1-1; D remains unclear. The ends were cut back, 5 bases at V and 1 base at J, with 11 bases in the middle. The CDR3 totals 14 residues. The germline V gene encodes CDR1 SGHDN and CDR2 FVKESK. The CDR3 reads CASSFLVSNTEAFF. The DNA for the CDR3 is TGTGCCAGCAGCTTCCTAGTCTCGAACACTGAAGCTTTCTTT.

In its sample, this clone was seen a few times. The rearrangement uses TRBV5-1 and TRBJ1-6; D remains unclear. Germline CDR1 SGHRS, CDR2 YFSETQ. The CDR3 has 15 amino acids. Trimming shortened V by 4 bases and J by 5 bases, and 13 bases separated the two germline ends. CDR3 DNA: TGCGCCAGCAGCCGGACCAATTATGATAATTCACCCCTCCACTTT. This sequence encodes CASSRTNYDNSPLHF.

The V and J genes are TRBV6-5 and TRBJ1-2, with no clear D. The CDR3 contains 15 residues. Between the trimmed V and J ends, which lost 0 bases and 0 bases, there was a span of 8 bases. CDR1 and CDR2 (germline): MNHEY, SVGAGI. The DNA of the CDR3 is TGTGCCAGCAGTTACTCGGGCCATACTAACTATGGCTACACCTTC. This codes for CASSYSGHTNYGYTF.

The chain recombines TRBV2 with TRBJ2-5; a possible D gene is TRBD2 (6 bases). Trimming removed 5 bases from V and 5 bases from J, with 18 bases in between. The CDR3 has 15 residues. Per the germline V gene, CDR1 is SNHLY and CDR2 is FYNNEI. The CDR3 protein is CASSSDGRGVETQYF. The CDR3 DNA reads as TGTGCCAGCAGTTCGGACGGGAGAGGGGTGGAGACCCAGTACTTC.

The chain employs TRBV5-6 and TRBJ2-5; D possibly corresponds to TRBD2 (5 bases). Trimming took off 7 bases at V and 5 bases at J, with 9 bases between the two ends. The CDR3 spans 11 residues. The germline gives CDR1 SGHDT, CDR2 YYEEEE. CDR3 residues: CASGSGETQYF. The CDR3 region has the DNA TGTGCCAGCGGGTCGGGGGAGACCCAGTACTTC.

The rearrangement uses TRBV5-4 and TRBJ1-2; 8 bases are shared with TRBD1. J was trimmed by 4 bases and V by 4 bases; bases with no gene match: 6. Germline CDR1 reads SGHNT; CDR2 reads YYREEE (reference sequence). This CDR3 has 14 residues. This CDR3 is CASSGAGTGYGYTF. CDR3 coding DNA: TGTGCCAGCAGCGGGGCCGGGACAGGCTATGGCTACACCTTC. Combining the CDR3 with reference TRBV5-4 and TRBJ1-2 gives the whole variable domain ETGVTQSPTHLIKTRGQQVTLRCSSQSGHNTVSWYQQALGQGPQFIFQYYREEENGRGNFPPRFSGLQFPNYSSELNVNALELDDSALYLCASSGAGTGYGYTFGSGTRLTVV.

The DNA of the CDR3 is TGTGCCAGCAGCCAAAAGATGGGATTTGGCACAGATACGCAGTATTTT. It specifies CASSQKMGFGTDTQYF. This chain connects TRBV14 to TRBJ2-3, with D uncertain. The germline V gene has CDR1 SGHDN and CDR2 FVKESK. Trimming pared 2 bases from V and 1 base from J, leaving 13 bases between. There are 16 residues in the CDR3.

This chain connects TRBV18 to TRBJ2-3; TRBD1 matches at 9 bases. Germline CDR1 and CDR2: KGHSH and LQKENI. The trim removed 3 bases at V and 0 bases at J, leaving 7 bases unmatched. The CDR3 has 17 residues. CDR3 loop: CASSPGQGPYSTDTQYF. The CDR3, as DNA: TGTGCCAGCTCACCGGGACAGGGCCCTTATAGCACAGATACGCAGTATTTT.

This chain joins TRBV2 and TRBJ1-6; no definite D call. Germline V gene sequence: CDR1 SNHLY, CDR2 FYNNEI. The CDR3 extends over 15 amino acids. The V gene lost 7 bases and the J gene lost 0 bases, with 10 bases spanning the gap. The CDR3 region has the DNA TGTGCCAGCACGGACGTGAGCTCCTATAATTCACCCCTCCACTTT. Its translation is CASTDVSSYNSPLHF.

The rearrangement links TRBV18 to TRBJ2-7; 7 positions agree with TRBD1. J was trimmed by 6 bases and V by 6 bases; bases with no gene match: 5. The length of the CDR3 is 12 residues. Germline V gives CDR1 KGHSH, CDR2 LQKENI. The CDR3: CASSLGTVEQYF. The CDR3 DNA is TGTGCCAGCTCCCTGGGGACAGTCGAGCAGTACTTC.

This clone appeared a single time. The gene calls are TRBV9 and TRBJ2-2; D perhaps matches TRBD2 (5 bases). The CDR3 length is 15 residues. Trimming took 0 bases from V and 4 from J, leaving 10 bases between them. Germline CDR1 SGDLS, CDR2 YYNGEE. CDR3 loop: CASSVVASPTGELFF. CDR3 bases: TGTGCCAGCAGCGTAGTGGCTAGCCCCACCGGGGAGCTGTTTTTT.

In regard to this clone: At one end, the junction sequence differs from germline, possibly due to a read error. The chain links TRBV6-6 to TRBJ2-7; a weak D match, TRBD2 (6 bases). This CDR3 has 13 amino acids. Germline loops: CDR1 MNHNY, CDR2 SVGAGI (reference sequence). The CDR3 spells CAISEGRKYEQYF. In DNA, the CDR3 is TGTGCCATCAGTGAGGGGAGGAAGTACGAGCAGTACTTC.

This clone turned up a few times. The gene calls are TRBV30 and TRBJ2-2; D possibly matches TRBD1 or TRBD2 (5 bases each). The CDR3 is 14 residues long. The V end lost 0 bases, the J end lost 4 bases, and 9 bases lay between the germline ends. From germline, CDR1 is GTSNPN and CDR2 SVGIG (reference sequence). CDR3 DNA sequence: TGTGCCTGGAGTGTAAAGGGACCCACCGGGGAGCTGTTTTTT. Translated: CAWSVKGPTGELFF.

This sequence joins TRBV2 and TRBJ1-5; 7 bases map to TRBD1. This CDR3 comprises 15 residues. Germline-derived CDR1 and CDR2 are SNHLY and FYNNEI. V lost 6 bases and J lost 0; bases outside the gene matches: 5. The CDR3 protein is CASRGQRSSNQPQHF. In DNA form, the CDR3 reads TGTGCCAGCAGGGGACAGAGATCTAGCAATCAGCCCCAGCATTTT. Looking up the rest from reference TRBV2 and TRBJ1-5 gives the full variable domain: EPEVTQTPSHQVTQMGQEVILRCVPISNHLYFYWYRQILGQKVEFLVSFYNNEISEKSEIFDDQFSVERPDGSNFTLKIRSTKLEDSAMYFCASRGQRSSNQPQHFGDGTRLSIL.

The rearrangement links TRBV7-6 to TRBJ2-7; TRBD2 aligns across 7 bases. This CDR3 contains 14 residues. V gave up 5 bases and J gave up 3 bases; unmatched junction bases: 7. In germline, CDR1 is SGHVS, CDR2 FNYEAQ. CDR3 DNA: TGTGCCAGCAGCCCCTCTAGCGGACGCTACGAGCAGTACTTC. Protein: CASSPSSGRYEQYF.

The gene calls are TRBV5-1 and TRBJ2-1; 9 positions agree with TRBD1. Unmatched junction bases numbered 3, after V lost 0 bases and J lost 8 bases. The CDR3 spans 14 residues. CDR1 and CDR2 (germline): SGHRS, YFSETQ. The CDR3 is CASSLATGGHEQFF. Written as DNA, the CDR3 is TGCGCCAGCAGCTTGGCGACAGGGGGTCATGAGCAGTTCTTC. Combining the CDR3 with reference TRBV5-1 and TRBJ2-1 gives the whole variable domain KAGVTQTPRYLIKTRGQQVTLSCSPISGHRSVSWYQQTPGQGLQFLFEYFSETQRNKGNFPGRFSGRQFSNSRSEMNVSTLELGDSALYLCASSLATGGHEQFFGPGTRLTVL.

This clone showed up just a few times. V usage is TRBV5-1 and J usage is TRBJ2-7; 12 nucleotides align to TRBD2. CDR3 length: 19 residues. Germline CDR1 and CDR2: SGHRS and YFSETQ. V shed 1 base, J shed 7 bases, and the junction held 18 bases outside the gene matches. CDR3: CASSLLGLAGYAYRREQYF. CDR3 coding DNA: TGCGCCAGCAGCTTGCTTGGACTAGCGGGATATGCCTACCGTAGAGAGCAGTACTTC.

This clone was seen only a few times. This rearrangement joins TRBV5-1 to TRBJ1-1, with D unclear. This CDR3 contains 15 residues. The V gene lost 4 bases and the J gene lost 0 bases, with 13 bases spanning the gap. Germline CDR1 SGHRS, CDR2 YFSETQ. CDR3 region: CASSPAVRVNTEAFF. In nucleotides, the CDR3 is TGCGCCAGCAGCCCGGCTGTGCGGGTGAACACTGAAGCTTTCTTT.

By sample share, this clone is medium-sized. This sequence joins TRBV7-2 and TRBJ1-3, with 9 bases aligning to TRBD1. The CDR3 has 16 residues. From germline, CDR1 is SGHTA and CDR2 FQGNSA. V shed 1 base, J shed 2 bases, and the junction held 3 bases outside the gene matches. The CDR3 spells CASSLGWTGAGNTIYF. For the CDR3, the DNA is TGTGCCAGCAGCTTAGGATGGACAGGGGCTGGAAACACCATATATTTT.

This clone was counted a few times. This chain joins TRBV28 and TRBJ2-7; maybe TRBD2 (7 bases). There are 13 residues in the CDR3. The germline CDR1 and CDR2 sequences are MDHEN and SYDVKM. Deletions cut 10 bases from V and 6 bases from J, with 19 bases between. The CDR3, as DNA: TGTGCCACCCGATACGGGGGGCGGTCCGAGCAGTACTTC. Its translation: CATRYGGRSEQYF.